These 18 T cell receptor beta chains share one sample of origin, sequenced in a study of long-term antiretroviral therapy in people with HIV. Sequencing used immunoSEQ v3.0 at survey level. Profiling relied on immunoSEQ multiplex PCR, and the TCRdb table lists in-frame clones only, not all of them. The sample contains about 33,000 clones, roughly 80% of which appear only once. The starting material was unsorted PBMCs, obtained 2 years after starting antiretroviral therapy. Source of these receptors: a woman aged 50 to 65 with HIV.

The chain is built from TRBV7-6 and TRBJ2-2, with D perhaps assigned TRBD1 or TRBD2 (5 bases each). From germline, CDR1 is SGHVS and CDR2 FNYEAQ. Trimming removed 4 bases at V and 7 bases at J, with 16 bases between. The CDR3 totals 15 residues. In DNA form, the CDR3 reads TGTGCCAGCAGCTATGGGACCCCTGGGGGCGGGGAGCTGTTTTTT. The encoded protein is CASSYGTPGGGELFF.

The chain combines TRBV5-5 with TRBJ1-1; no clear D gene. The CDR3 runs to 15 residues. Trimming took off 1 base at V and 1 base at J, with 11 bases between the two ends. CDR1 is SGHKS and CDR2 is YYEKEE in the germline V gene (reference sequence). The CDR3 nucleotides read TGTGCCAGCAGCTTGTCAGCCTTACCGAACACTGAAGCTTTCTTT. Its translation is CASSLSALPNTEAFF.

The rearrangement links TRBV7-9 to TRBJ2-1; D ambiguous. Trimming shortened V by 5 bases and J by 6 bases, and 8 bases separated the two germline ends. This CDR3 has 12 amino acids. Germline values: CDR1 SEHNR, CDR2 FQNEAQ (reference sequence). The CDR3 region is CASSLDFNEQFF. The CDR3 DNA sequence: TGTGCCAGCAGCCTCGATTTCAATGAGCAGTTCTTC.

The rearrangement uses TRBV27 and TRBJ2-2; 8 bases line up with TRBD2. This CDR3 spans 16 amino acids. Germline loops: CDR1 MNHEY, CDR2 SMNVEV (reference sequence). J gave up 6 bases and V 7 bases, and 13 bases lay outside the gene matches. In DNA, the CDR3 is TGTGCCAGCACTCATAGGGGACTAGTTTCTCCCGGGGAGCTGTTTTTT. The encoded protein is CASTHRGLVSPGELFF.

The chain joins TRBV7-9 to TRBJ1-4, with D possibly being TRBD1 (5 bases). Germline-derived CDR1 and CDR2 are SEHNR and FQNEAQ (reference sequence). Deletions cut 5 bases from V and 5 bases from J, with 18 bases between. This CDR3 spans 16 amino acids. The CDR3 reads CASSRSPGGANEKLFF. CDR3 coding DNA: TGTGCCAGCAGCCGGTCTCCGGGGGGTGCAAATGAAAAACTGTTTTTT.

The rearrangement uses TRBV29-1 and TRBJ1-5; a weak D match, TRBD1 (6 bases). V shed 6 bases and J shed 7 bases, with 16 bases lying between them. This CDR3 is 13 amino acids long. Germline CDR1 is SQVTM and CDR2 is ANQGSEA. This chain's CDR3 is CSVLQGAGQPQHF. The DNA of the CDR3 is TGCAGCGTCCTACAGGGTGCAGGCCAGCCCCAGCATTTT.

V gene TRBV19 combines with J gene TRBJ1-5; no firm D call. The CDR3 consists of 14 residues. V was trimmed by 3 bases and J by 1 base, leaving 7 bases between them. Germline lookup yields CDR1 LNHDA and CDR2 SQIVND (reference sequence). This CDR3 is CASSIGGSNQPQHF. For the CDR3, the DNA is TGTGCCAGTAGTATCGGCGGCAGCAATCAGCCCCAGCATTTT. The variable domain in full, completed from reference TRBV19 and TRBJ1-5, reads DGGITQSPKYLFRKEGQNVTLSCEQNLNHDAMYWYRQDPGQGLRLIYYSQIVNDFQKGDIAEGYSVSREKKESFPLTVTSAQKNPTAFYLCASSIGGSNQPQHFGDGTRLSIL.

The chain employs TRBV19 and TRBJ2-7; D not resolved. CDR1 LNHDA and CDR2 SQIVND come from the germline V gene (reference sequence). Between the trimmed V and J ends, which lost 3 bases and 6 bases, there was a span of 9 bases. The CDR3 runs 12 residues. The CDR3 loop is CASSIGFGEQYF. In nucleotides, the CDR3 is TGTGCCAGTAGTATTGGCTTCGGCGAGCAGTACTTC.

This chain connects TRBV2 to TRBJ2-7; unclear D gene. Between the trimmed V and J ends, which lost 6 bases and 3 bases, there was a span of 9 bases. Per germline, CDR1 SNHLY and CDR2 FYNNEI. The CDR3 is 12 amino acids. CDR3 loop: CASRERHYEQYF. Written as DNA, the CDR3 is TGTGCCAGCAGAGAACGGCACTACGAGCAGTACTTC. Together with reference TRBV2 and TRBJ2-7, the CDR3 gives the full variable domain: EPEVTQTPSHQVTQMGQEVILRCVPISNHLYFYWYRQILGQKVEFLVSFYNNEISEKSEIFDDQFSVERPDGSNFTLKIRSTKLEDSAMYFCASRERHYEQYFGPGTRLTVT.

The chain couples TRBV11-3 to TRBJ2-3; D remains ambiguous. The germline gives CDR1 SGHNT, CDR2 YENEEA. This CDR3 region has 13 residues. Trimming stripped 4 bases from V and 9 bases from J, with 14 bases between. CDR3 in amino acids: CASSSGPLTTQYF. The CDR3 nucleotides are TGTGCCAGCAGCTCCGGACCCCTTACGACGCAGTATTTT.

This clone was picked up a small number of times. The V call is TRBV19, the J call TRBJ1-1; D ambiguous. Germline V gene sequence: CDR1 LNHDA, CDR2 SQIVND (reference sequence). This CDR3 is 12 amino acids long. V lost 5 bases, J lost 10 bases, and 14 bases lay in between. The CDR3 here is CASSSGLLGAFF. CDR3 DNA sequence: TGTGCCAGTAGTTCAGGACTATTAGGAGCTTTCTTT.

The chain recombines TRBV29-1 with TRBJ1-1; perhaps TRBD1 as D (6 bases). This CDR3 spans 13 amino acids. Germline V CDR1 and CDR2: SQVTM, ANQGSEA. Trimming cost V 6 bases and J 6 bases, with 17 bases left between them. The CDR3 loop reads CSVYRVRGSEAFF. The CDR3 nucleotides are TGCAGCGTCTACAGGGTTAGGGGGTCTGAAGCTTTCTTT.

V gene TRBV6-6 combines with J gene TRBJ1-1; a possible D gene is TRBD1 (5 bases). Germline assignment: CDR1 MNHNY and CDR2 SVGAGI (reference sequence). CDR3 length: 14 residues. V was trimmed by 5 bases and J by 0 bases, leaving 10 bases between them. The DNA for the CDR3 is TGTGCCAGCAGTACTGACAGAGTGAACACTGAAGCTTTCTTT. It is translated as CASSTDRVNTEAFF.

The J gene is TRBJ2-1, the V gene TRBV10-3; maybe TRBD2 (5 bases). The CDR3 loop spans 11 amino acids. CDR1 ENHRY and CDR2 SYGVKD come from the germline V gene. In DNA, the CDR3 is TGTGCTTCGGGGAGTTTAAATGAGCAGTTCTTC. This codes for CASGSLNEQFF.

The chain combines TRBV28 with TRBJ1-5, with D possibly matching TRBD1 (5 bases). Germline assignment: CDR1 MDHEN and CDR2 SYDVKM. Trimming took 6 bases from V and 2 from J, leaving 14 bases between them. This CDR3 has 15 residues. CDR3 sequence reads: CASRSSGLGNQPQHF. For the CDR3, the DNA is TGTGCCAGCAGGAGCTCAGGGTTGGGCAATCAGCCCCAGCATTTT.

The rearrangement joins TRBV10-3 to TRBJ2-1; 8 bases align to TRBD2. CDR1 is ENHRY and CDR2 is SYGVKD in the germline V gene. J lost 5 bases, V lost 0 bases, and 9 bases had no gene match. The CDR3 sequence is 17 residues long. The CDR3 DNA is TGTGCCATCAGTGAGTCTGGGCGGGGGGCTCGTGACAATGAGCAGTTCTTC. It specifies CAISESGRGARDNEQFF.

The chain carries TRBV6-1 and TRBJ2-5, with D perhaps matching TRBD2 (5 bases). Trimming left V 6 bases short and J 5 bases short, with 16 bases between. This CDR3 is built from 14 residues. Germline assignment: CDR1 MNHNS and CDR2 SASEGT. The chain's CDR3 is CASRIGKGGETQYF. DNA for the CDR3: TGTGCCAGCAGGATTGGAAAGGGCGGGGAGACCCAGTACTTC.

CDR3 nucleotide sequence: TGTGCCAGCAGGAGACAGTTCACCGGGGAGCTGTTTTTT. Translation: CASRRQFTGELFF. This chain joins TRBV9 and TRBJ2-2; D is perhaps TRBD1 (5 bases). The V gene's germline CDR1 is SGDLS and CDR2 YYNGEE. CDR3 length: 13 amino acids. V shed 5 bases and J shed 4 bases, with 9 bases lying between them. The full variable domain, rest sourced from reference TRBV9 and TRBJ2-2, is DSGVTQTPKHLITATGQRVTLRCSPRSGDLSVYWYQQSLDQGLQFLIQYYNGEERAKGNILERFSAQQFPDLHSELNLSSLELGDSALYFCASRRQFTGELFFGEGSRLTVL.